This T cell receptor beta chain originates from a study of blood T cells in healthy people across ages. Study outcomes and limitations: The lack of PBMC sorting stopped any conclusive naive versus antigen-experienced comparison.

The CDR3 contains 18 residues. On this clonotype itself: The target antigen is unknown.

The authors drew about 9.9 milliliters of peripheral blood from each donor. A second roughly 7 to 12 cycle PCR used barcoded and J-beta primers. The authors tagged each cDNA molecule using a template-switch adaptor with 12 random nucleotides. TCRdb ran MiXCR on the 5' RACE reads and lists one entry per CDR3 protein. The top ten clones hold 3% of a sample with more than 650,000 distinct CDR3 sequences, roughly 24% of them seen once. These same data were also listed under a study on T cells of mothers and their children. That source notes: When the second PCR was run, its M1S primer added sample barcodes and 2-4 random nucleotides.

Specimen: blood. The origin of this receptor is a boy between 10 and 17 years old in good health. The chain carries TRBV21-1 and TRBJ2-2; TRBD1, the table's D call, was not compared with the DNA. TRBV21-1 is annotated as a pseudogene. CDR3 sequence: CASSKWVGGQGSTGELFF. The CDR3 DNA follows: TGTGCCAGCAGCAAATGGGTCGGGGGACAGGGTAGCACCGGGGAGCTGTTTTTT.